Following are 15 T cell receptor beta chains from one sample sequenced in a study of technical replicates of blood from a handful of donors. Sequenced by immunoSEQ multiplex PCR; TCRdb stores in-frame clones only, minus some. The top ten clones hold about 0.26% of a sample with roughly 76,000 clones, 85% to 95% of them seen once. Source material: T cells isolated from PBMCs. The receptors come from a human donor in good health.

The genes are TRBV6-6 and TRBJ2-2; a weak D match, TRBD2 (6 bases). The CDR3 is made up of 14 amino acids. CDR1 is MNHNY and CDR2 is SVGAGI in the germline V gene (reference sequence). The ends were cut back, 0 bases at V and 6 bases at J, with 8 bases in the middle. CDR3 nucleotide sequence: TGTGCCAGCAGTTACTCCCCGGGGGCCGGGGAGCTGTTTTTT. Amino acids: CASSYSPGAGELFF.

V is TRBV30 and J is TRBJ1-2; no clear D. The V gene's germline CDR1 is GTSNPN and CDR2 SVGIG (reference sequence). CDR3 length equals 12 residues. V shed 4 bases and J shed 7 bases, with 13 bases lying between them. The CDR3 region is CAWIILGGGYTF. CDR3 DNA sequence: TGTGCCTGGATCATATTAGGCGGTGGCTACACCTTC.

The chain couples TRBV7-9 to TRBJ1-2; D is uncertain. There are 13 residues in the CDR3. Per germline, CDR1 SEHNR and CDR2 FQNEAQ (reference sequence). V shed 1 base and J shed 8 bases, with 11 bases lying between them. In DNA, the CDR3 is TGTGCCAGCAGCTTAGGTCCGGGTTCGGGCTACACCTTC. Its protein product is CASSLGPGSGYTF.

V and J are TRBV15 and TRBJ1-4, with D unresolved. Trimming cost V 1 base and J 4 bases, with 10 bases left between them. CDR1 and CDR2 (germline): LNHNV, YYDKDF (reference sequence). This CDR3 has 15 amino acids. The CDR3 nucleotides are TGTGCCACCAGCAGAGGGGTAGCCCATAATGAAAAACTGTTTTTT. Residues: CATSRGVAHNEKLFF.

CDR3: CSVSVGGELFF. DNA for the CDR3: TGCAGCGTTAGCGTTGGCGGGGAGCTGTTTTTT. This sequence joins TRBV29-1 and TRBJ2-2; D not certain. Trimming pared 5 bases from V and 7 bases from J, leaving 8 bases between. Germline loops: CDR1 SQVTM, CDR2 ANQGSEA. The CDR3 extends over 11 amino acids.

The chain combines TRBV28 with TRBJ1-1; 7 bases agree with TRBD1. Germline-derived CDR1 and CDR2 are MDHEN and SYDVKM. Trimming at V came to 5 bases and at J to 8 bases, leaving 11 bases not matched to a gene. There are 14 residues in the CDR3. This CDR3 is CASSPWTGEPEAFF. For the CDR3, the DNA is TGTGCCAGCAGTCCTTGGACAGGAGAACCAGAAGCTTTCTTT.

CDR3 in DNA: TGTGCCAGCAGTTTCGGACTAGCGGGAGTCGTAGGCTACGAGCAGTACTTC. Translated: CASSFGLAGVVGYEQYF. This rearrangement joins TRBV5-6 to TRBJ2-7; 13 bases are shared with TRBD2. The CDR3 sequence is 17 residues long. Per the germline V gene, CDR1 is SGHDT and CDR2 is YYEEEE. Unmatched junction bases numbered 11, after V lost 5 bases and J lost 3 bases.

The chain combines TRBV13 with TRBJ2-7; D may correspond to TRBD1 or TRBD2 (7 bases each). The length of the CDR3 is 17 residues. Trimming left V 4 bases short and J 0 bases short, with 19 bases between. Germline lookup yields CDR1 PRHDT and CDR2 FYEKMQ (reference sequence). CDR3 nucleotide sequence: TGTGCCAGCAGCTCAGGGGGAGGGGGAGGGACCTCCTACGAGCAGTACTTC. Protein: CASSSGGGGGTSYEQYF.

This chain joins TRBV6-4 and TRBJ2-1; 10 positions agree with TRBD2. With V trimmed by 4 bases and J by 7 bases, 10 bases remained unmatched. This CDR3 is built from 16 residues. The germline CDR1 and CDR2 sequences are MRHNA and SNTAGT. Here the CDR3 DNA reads TGTGCCAGCAGTGTTAGAGCGGGAGGGTTTCTTAATGAGCAGTTCTTC. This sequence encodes CASSVRAGGFLNEQFF.

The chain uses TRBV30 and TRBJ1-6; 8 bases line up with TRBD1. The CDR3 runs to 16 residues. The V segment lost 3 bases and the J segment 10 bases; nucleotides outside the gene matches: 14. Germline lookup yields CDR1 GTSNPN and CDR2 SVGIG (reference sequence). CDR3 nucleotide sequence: TGTGCCTGGAGCGCGAGACAGGGGCACGGTCGCTCACCCCTCCACTTT. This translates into CAWSARQGHGRSPLHF.

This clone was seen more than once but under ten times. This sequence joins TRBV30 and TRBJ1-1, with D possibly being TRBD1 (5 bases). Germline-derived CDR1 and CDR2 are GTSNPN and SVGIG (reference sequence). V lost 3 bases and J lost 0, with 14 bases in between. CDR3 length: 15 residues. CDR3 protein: CAWRNWGSMNTEAFF. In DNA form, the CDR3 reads TGTGCCTGGAGGAACTGGGGCAGTATGAACACTGAAGCTTTCTTT.

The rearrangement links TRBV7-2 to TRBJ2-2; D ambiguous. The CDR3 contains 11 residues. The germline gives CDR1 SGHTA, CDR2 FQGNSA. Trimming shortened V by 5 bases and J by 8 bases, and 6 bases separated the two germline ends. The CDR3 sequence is CASSPRGELFF. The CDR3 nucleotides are TGTGCCAGCAGCCCCAGGGGGGAGCTGTTTTTT.

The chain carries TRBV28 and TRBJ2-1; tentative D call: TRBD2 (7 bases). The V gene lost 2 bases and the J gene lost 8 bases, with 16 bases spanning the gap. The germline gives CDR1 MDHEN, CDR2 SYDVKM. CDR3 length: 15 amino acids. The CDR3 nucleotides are TGTGCCAGCAGTTTAGGGCGGGGGCGCGAGGATGAGCAGTTCTTC. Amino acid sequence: CASSLGRGREDEQFF.

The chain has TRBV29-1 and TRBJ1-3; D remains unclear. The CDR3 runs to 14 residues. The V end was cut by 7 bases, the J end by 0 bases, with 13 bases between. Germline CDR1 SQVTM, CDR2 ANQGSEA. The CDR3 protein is CSAKTGLSGNTIYF. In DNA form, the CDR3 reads TGCAGCGCCAAGACCGGACTCTCTGGAAACACCATATATTTT.

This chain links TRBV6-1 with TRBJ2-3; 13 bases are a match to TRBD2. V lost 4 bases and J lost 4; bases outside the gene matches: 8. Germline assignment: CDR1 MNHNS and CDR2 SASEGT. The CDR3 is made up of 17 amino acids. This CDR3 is CASSVPLAGGRSDTQYF. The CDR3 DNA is TGTGCCAGCAGTGTACCACTAGCGGGGGGGCGGTCAGATACGCAGTATTTT.